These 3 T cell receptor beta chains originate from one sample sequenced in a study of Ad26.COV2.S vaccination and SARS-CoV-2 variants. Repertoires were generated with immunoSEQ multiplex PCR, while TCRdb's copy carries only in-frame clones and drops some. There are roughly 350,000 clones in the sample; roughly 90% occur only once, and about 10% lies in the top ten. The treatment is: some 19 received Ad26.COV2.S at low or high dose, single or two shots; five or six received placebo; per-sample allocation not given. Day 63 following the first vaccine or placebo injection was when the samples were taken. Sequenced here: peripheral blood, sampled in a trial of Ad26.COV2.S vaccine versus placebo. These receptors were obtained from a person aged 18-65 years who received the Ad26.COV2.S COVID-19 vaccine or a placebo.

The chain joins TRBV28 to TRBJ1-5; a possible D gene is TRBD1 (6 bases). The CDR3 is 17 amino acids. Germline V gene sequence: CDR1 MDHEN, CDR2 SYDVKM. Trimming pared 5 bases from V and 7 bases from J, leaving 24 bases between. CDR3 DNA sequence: TGTGCCAGCAGTCCTGGGGGGGGCAGGGGTTTCAGACAGCCCCAGCATTTT. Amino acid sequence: CASSPGGGRGFRQPQHF. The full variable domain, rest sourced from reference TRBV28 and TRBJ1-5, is DVKVTQSSRYLVKRTGEKVFLECVQDMDHENMFWYRQDPGLGLRLIYFSYDVKMKEKGDIPEGYSVSREKKERFSLILESASTNQTSMYLCASSPGGGRGFRQPQHFGDGTRLSIL.

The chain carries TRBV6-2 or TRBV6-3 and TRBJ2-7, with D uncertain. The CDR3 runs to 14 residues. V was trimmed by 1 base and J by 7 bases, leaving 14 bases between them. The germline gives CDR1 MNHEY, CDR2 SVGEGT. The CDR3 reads CASSYWAGSGEQYF. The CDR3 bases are TGTGCCAGCAGTTACTGGGCCGGGTCGGGTGAGCAGTACTTC.

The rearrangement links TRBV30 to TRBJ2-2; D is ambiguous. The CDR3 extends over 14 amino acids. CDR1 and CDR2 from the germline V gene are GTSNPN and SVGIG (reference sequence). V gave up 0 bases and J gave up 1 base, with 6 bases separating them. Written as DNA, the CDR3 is TGTGCCTGGAGTGTAAATGTGAACACCGGGGAGCTGTTTTTT. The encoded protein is CAWSVNVNTGELFF.